This TCR beta chain was recorded in a study of OX40 agonist ivuxolimab in advanced cancers. Study summary: The patients received ivuxolimab by intravenous route every 2 weeks at 0.01 to 10 mg/kg. Study findings and constraints: On average, a greater number of expanded clones characterised CD8+ T cells relative to CD4+.

Comments on this clone: Its antigen is still unknown.

TCRdb's copy holds only in-frame clones and misses some; the assay was immunoSEQ multiplex PCR. The sample contains 40,000 to 55,000 clones, less than 90% of which appear only once. V dropped 4 bases and J dropped 5 bases, with 14 bases sitting between them. This CDR3 is built from 14 residues. Germline assignment: CDR1 SNHLY and CDR2 FYNNEI. The source was CD4+ or CD8+ T cells sorted from blood, collected in a trial of the OX40 agonist ivuxolimab. This receptor was identified in an adult with an advanced solid tumor such as melanoma, head and neck, liver or kidney cancer. The rearrangement uses TRBV2 and TRBJ2-5; D is possibly TRBD2 (7 bases). CDR3 sequence reads: CASSGAWGGETQYF. CDR3 coding DNA: TGTGCCAGCAGTGGGGCGTGGGGGGGCGAGACCCAGTACTTC.